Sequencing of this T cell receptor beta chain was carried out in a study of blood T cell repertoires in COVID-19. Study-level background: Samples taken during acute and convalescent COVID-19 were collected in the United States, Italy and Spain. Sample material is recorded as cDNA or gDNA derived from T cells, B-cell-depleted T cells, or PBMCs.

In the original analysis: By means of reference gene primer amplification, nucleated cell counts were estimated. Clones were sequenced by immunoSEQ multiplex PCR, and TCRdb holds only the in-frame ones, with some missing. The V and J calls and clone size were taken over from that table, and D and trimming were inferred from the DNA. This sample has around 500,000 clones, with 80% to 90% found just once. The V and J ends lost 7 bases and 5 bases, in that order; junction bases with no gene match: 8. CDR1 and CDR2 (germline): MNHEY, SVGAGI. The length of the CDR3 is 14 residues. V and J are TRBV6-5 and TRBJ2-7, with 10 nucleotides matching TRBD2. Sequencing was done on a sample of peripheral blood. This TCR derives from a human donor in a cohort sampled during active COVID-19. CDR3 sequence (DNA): TGTGCCAGCACCCCGGGACTAGCGTCCGACGAGCAGTACTTC. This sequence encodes CASTPGLASDEQYF.